These 7 T cell receptor beta chains were all obtained from the same sample, sequenced in a study of regulatory T cells in long-lasting Graves disease. With iRepertoire HTBI primers and Arm-PCR of CDR3 regions, TCR beta libraries were built. MiXCR, run by TCRdb on the multiplex PCR reads, gives a single entry per CDR3 protein. The sample has about 620,000 distinct CDR3 sequences, roughly 15% seen once; the top ten hold about 17%. As for time point: newly diagnosed GD, antithyroid drugs for less than 3 months. There was RNA extracted from PBMCs, and the TCR library was made from it. This sample also belongs to another study, concerning T cells in Graves' hyperthyroidism and ophthalmopathy.

The sequencing here drew on peripheral blood mononuclear cells (PBMCs), taken at new diagnosis, from a patient treated with antithyroid drugs. The origin of the receptors is a woman aged 25 to 39 with Graves disease.

This clonotype has ten or more counts. V usage is TRBV6-1 and J usage is TRBJ2-6; unclear D gene. The length of the CDR3 is 16 residues. Germline V gene lookup returns CDR1 MNHNS and CDR2 SASEGT. V lost 7 bases and J lost 0, with 13 bases in between. CDR3 region: CASKHRANSGANVLTF. In DNA, the CDR3 is TGTGCCAGCAAACATAGAGCAAACTCTGGGGCCAACGTCCTGACTTTC.

V usage is TRBV19 and J usage is TRBJ2-2; D possibly corresponds to TRBD1 (5 bases). The CDR3 is 16 amino acids. Germline V gene data show CDR1 as LNHDA and CDR2 as SQIVND (reference sequence). Trimming took 2 bases from V and 4 from J, leaving 14 bases between them. As DNA, the CDR3 is TGTGCCAGTAGTATACAACCAGGGTGGGGCACCGGGGAGCTGTTTTTT. It yields the protein CASSIQPGWGTGELFF.

This clonotype was seen more than once but under ten times. The rearrangement links TRBV18 to TRBJ1-4; D is perhaps TRBD1 (5 bases). This CDR3 comprises 14 residues. Germline lookup yields CDR1 KGHSH and CDR2 LQKENI. V gave up 6 bases and J gave up 4 bases, with 12 bases separating them. CDR3: CASSAQGVNEKLFF. CDR3 coding DNA: TGTGCCAGCTCGGCGCAGGGTGTTAATGAAAAACTGTTTTTT.

At least ten counts were recorded for this clonotype. The rearrangement joins TRBV20-1 to TRBJ2-7; the D is unclear. Trimming cost V 5 bases and J 4 bases, with 18 bases left between them. Germline-derived CDR1 and CDR2 are DFQATT and SNEGSKA (reference sequence). The CDR3 contains 14 residues. The CDR3 protein is CSAARDGKLYEQYF. CDR3 in DNA: TGCAGTGCTGCTCGTGACGGCAAGTTGTACGAGCAGTACTTC.

This clonotype was picked up a small number of times. The genes are TRBV3-1 and TRBJ1-5, with D uncertain. The V and J ends lost 1 base and 4 bases respectively, with 11 bases between them. CDR3 length: 15 residues. Germline-derived CDR1 and CDR2 are LGHDT and YNNKEL (reference sequence). The CDR3, as DNA: TGTGCCAGCAGCCAAGGGGTAGGGCGGAATCAGCCCCAGCATTTT. Translated, it gives CASSQGVGRNQPQHF.

This clonotype was counted at least ten times. The chain has TRBV5-6 and TRBJ2-7, with D tentatively TRBD2 (6 bases). CDR3 length: 12 amino acids. V was shortened by 5 bases and J by 2 bases, with 8 bases between the two germline ends. CDR1 is SGHDT and CDR2 is YYEEEE in the germline V gene. Here the CDR3 reads CASSLAAYEQYF. In DNA form, the CDR3 reads TGTGCCAGCAGTTTAGCGGCCTACGAGCAGTACTTC.

This clonotype has just a few counts. This chain links TRBV30 with TRBJ2-2; 7 positions match TRBD2. V shed 3 bases, J shed 10 bases, and the junction held 11 bases outside the gene matches. This CDR3 is 14 amino acids long. Germline V gives CDR1 GTSNPN, CDR2 SVGIG (reference sequence). CDR3 amino acids: CAWSRGAGEEELFF. DNA of the CDR3: TGTGCCTGGAGCCGGGGCGCGGGGGAAGAGGAGCTGTTTTTT.